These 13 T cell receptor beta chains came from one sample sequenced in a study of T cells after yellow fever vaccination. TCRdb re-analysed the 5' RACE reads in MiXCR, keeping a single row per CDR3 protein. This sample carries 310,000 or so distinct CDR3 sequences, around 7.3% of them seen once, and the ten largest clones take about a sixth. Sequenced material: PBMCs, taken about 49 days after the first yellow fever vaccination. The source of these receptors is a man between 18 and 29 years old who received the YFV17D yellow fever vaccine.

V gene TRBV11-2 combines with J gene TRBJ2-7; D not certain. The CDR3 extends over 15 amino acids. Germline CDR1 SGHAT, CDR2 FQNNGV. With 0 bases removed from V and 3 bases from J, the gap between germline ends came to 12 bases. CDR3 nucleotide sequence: TGTGCCAGCAGCTTAGAGTTCAAGACCAACTACGAGCAGTACTTC. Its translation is CASSLEFKTNYEQYF.

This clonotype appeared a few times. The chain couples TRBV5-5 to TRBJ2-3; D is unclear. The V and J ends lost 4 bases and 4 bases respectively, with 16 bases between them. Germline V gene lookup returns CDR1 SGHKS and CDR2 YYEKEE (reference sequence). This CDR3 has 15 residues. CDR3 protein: CASSPNPSRADTQYF. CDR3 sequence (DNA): TGTGCCAGCAGCCCAAACCCATCGCGTGCAGATACGCAGTATTTT. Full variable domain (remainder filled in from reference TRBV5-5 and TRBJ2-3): DAGVTQSPTHLIKTRGQQVTLRCSPISGHKSVSWYQQVLGQGPQFIFQYYEKEERGRGNFPDRFSARQFPNYSSELNVNALLLGDSALYLCASSPNPSRADTQYFGPGTRLTVL.

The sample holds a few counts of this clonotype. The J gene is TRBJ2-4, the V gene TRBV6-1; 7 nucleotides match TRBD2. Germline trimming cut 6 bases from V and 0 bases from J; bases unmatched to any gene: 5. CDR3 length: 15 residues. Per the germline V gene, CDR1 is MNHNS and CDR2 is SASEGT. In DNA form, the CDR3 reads TGTGCCAGCAGGGCGGGGGACCTAGCCAAAAACATTCAGTACTTC. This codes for CASRAGDLAKNIQYF.

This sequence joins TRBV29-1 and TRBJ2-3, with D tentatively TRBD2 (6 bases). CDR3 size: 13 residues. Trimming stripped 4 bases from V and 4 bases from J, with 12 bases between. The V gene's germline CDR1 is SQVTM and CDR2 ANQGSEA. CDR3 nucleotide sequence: TGCAGCGTTGTGGTAATAGCGGCAGATACGCAGTATTTT. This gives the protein CSVVVIAADTQYF.

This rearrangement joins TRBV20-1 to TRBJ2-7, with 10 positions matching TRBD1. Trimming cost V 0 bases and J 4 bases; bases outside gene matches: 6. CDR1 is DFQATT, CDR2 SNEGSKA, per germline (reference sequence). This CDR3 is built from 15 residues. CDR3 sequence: CSARDPPGQGYEQYF. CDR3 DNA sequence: TGCAGTGCTAGAGATCCCCCGGGACAGGGGTACGAGCAGTACTTC.

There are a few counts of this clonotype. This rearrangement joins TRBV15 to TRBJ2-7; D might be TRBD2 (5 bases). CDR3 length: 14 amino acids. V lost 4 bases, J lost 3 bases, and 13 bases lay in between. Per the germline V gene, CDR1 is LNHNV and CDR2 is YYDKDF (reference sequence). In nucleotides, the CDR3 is TGTGCCACCAGCAAAGGAGCGGAGCTCTACGAGCAGTACTTC. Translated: CATSKGAELYEQYF.

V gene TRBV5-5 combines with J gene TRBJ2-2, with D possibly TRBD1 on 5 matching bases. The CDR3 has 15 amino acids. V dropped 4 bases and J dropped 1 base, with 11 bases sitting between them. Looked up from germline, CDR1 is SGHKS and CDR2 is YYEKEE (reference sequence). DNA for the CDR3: TGTGCCAGCAGCACGACAGAAGTGAACACCGGGGAGCTGTTTTTT. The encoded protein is CASSTTEVNTGELFF.

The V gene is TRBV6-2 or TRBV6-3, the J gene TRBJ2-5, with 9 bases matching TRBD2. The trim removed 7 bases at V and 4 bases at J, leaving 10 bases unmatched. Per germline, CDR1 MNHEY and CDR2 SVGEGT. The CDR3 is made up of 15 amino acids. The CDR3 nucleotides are TGTGCCAGCACGCCCCAGCGGGGGGTTTTAGAGACCCAGTACTTC. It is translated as CASTPQRGVLETQYF.

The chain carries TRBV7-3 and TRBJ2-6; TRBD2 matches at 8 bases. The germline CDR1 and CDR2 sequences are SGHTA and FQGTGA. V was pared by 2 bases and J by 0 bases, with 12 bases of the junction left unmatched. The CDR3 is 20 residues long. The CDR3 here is CASSLRSGGGQSSGANVLTF. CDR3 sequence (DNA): TGTGCCAGCAGCTTACGATCCGGCGGGGGGCAAAGCTCTGGGGCCAACGTCCTGACTTTC.

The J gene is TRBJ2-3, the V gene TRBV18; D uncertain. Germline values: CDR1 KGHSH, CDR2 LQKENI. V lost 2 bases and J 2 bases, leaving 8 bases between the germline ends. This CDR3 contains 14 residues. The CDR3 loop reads CASSPETLTDTQYF. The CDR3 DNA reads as TGTGCCAGCTCACCAGAAACACTCACAGATACGCAGTATTTT.

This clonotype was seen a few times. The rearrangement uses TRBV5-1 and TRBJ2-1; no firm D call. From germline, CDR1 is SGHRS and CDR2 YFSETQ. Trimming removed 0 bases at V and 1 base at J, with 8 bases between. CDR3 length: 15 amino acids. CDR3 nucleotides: TGCGCCAGCAGCTTGGCGGTTTTGTCCTACAATGAGCAGTTCTTC. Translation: CASSLAVLSYNEQFF. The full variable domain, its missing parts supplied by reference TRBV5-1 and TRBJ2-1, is KAGVTQTPRYLIKTRGQQVTLSCSPISGHRSVSWYQQTPGQGLQFLFEYFSETQRNKGNFPGRFSGRQFSNSRSEMNVSTLELGDSALYLCASSLAVLSYNEQFFGPGTRLTVL.

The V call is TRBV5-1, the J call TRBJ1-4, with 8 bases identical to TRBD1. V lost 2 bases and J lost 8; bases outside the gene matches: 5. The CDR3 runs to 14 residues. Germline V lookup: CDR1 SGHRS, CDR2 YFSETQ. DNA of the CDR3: TGCGCCAGCAGCTTTAGGACAGGGCCCGAAAAACTGTTTTTT. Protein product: CASSFRTGPEKLFF.

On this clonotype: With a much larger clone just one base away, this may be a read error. The CDR3 DNA reads as TGTACCACCCTCACCCAGAACACCGGGGAGCTGTTTTTT. This sequence encodes CTTLTQNTGELFF. The chain combines TRBV7-2 with TRBJ2-2, with D hard to call. V shed 10 bases and J shed 1 base, with 10 bases lying between them. The CDR3 sequence is 13 residues long. Germline V gene data show CDR1 as SGHTA and CDR2 as FQGNSA.